This paragraph covers one TCR beta chain sequence. In its sample, this clone was seen a few times. Its binding antigen is unknown. No much larger clonotype is one base removed from it; base qualities were not supplied. For sequencing of the TCRbeta CDR3 region, genomic DNA was extracted from the sorted cells. The immunoSEQ Assay was used to sequence the TCRbeta CDR3 regions. TCRdb carries this immuneACCESS record with in-frame sequences only. Its versions omit some clonotypes, under half of them owing to an unresolved V gene in the studies checked, with the rest unexplained. The sample profile shows about 56,000 clones; 83% of them were found once. Jointly, the top ten make up approximately 3.3% of the sample. This record comes from a study of OX40 agonist ivuxolimab in advanced cancers. Describing the broader study: The costimulatory receptor OX40 (CD134) was targeted by ivuxolimab, a fully human IgG2 agonistic monoclonal antibody. Prior anti-PD-1, anti-PD-L1 or anti-CTLA-4 therapy was permitted, and approximately 41% of dose-escalation patients had received checkpoint inhibitors. In the dose-escalation cohort, approximately 80% of patients were male, and the mean age was approximately 60 years with a range of roughly 20 to 80. Intravenous ivuxolimab was administered to patients every 2 weeks at six dose levels: 0.01, 0.1, 0.3, 1.5, 3 and 10 mg/kg. The point of sequencing TCRbeta in the periphery was to test whether ivuxolimab changed TCR sequence diversity and drove clonal T-cell expansion. The paper reports the monotherapy dose-escalation portion (N of about 54 patients) of the phase I ivuxolimab trial. Three dose-escalation patients achieved partial responses, one with hepatocellular carcinoma and two with cutaneous melanoma. Of the approximately 50 dose-escalation patients, hepatocellular carcinoma was present in approximately 20, melanoma in some 15, renal cell carcinoma in 9 and head and neck cancer in 9.

Study-wide findings and limitations: Antigen specificity was not determined for the clonally expanded peripheral T cells. In the 0.1-3.0 mg/kg groups, partial responders were among the patients with the lowest normalized peripheral clonal expansion, particularly in CD8+ T cells. After ivuxolimab, CD8+ T cells had more expanded clones than CD4+ T cells on average. At doses of 0.1 to 3.0 mg/kg, clonal expansion of both CD4+ and CD8+ blood T cells was observed from baseline to week 6. Low levels of normalized T-cell clonal expansion were also seen in some patients who did not respond.

Patients with autoimmune disease history or receiving systemic immunosuppression were excluded from the trial. Peripheral blood for TCR sequencing was drawn from every dose cohort at baseline, at cycle 4 day 1 and at cycle 7 day 1. The samples were taken from a phase I, first-in-human, multicenter, open-label dose-escalation trial of ivuxolimab. Adults with locally advanced or metastatic melanoma, renal cell, hepatocellular, or head and neck squamous cell carcinoma were enrolled in the trial. Before TCR sequencing, CD4+ and CD8+ T cells were separately sorted from peripheral blood. The sample in question was CD4+ or CD8+ T cells sorted from blood, obtained in a trial of the OX40 agonist ivuxolimab. This clonotype was sampled from an adult with an advanced solid tumor such as melanoma, head and neck, liver or kidney cancer.

The CDR3 is CASSLRGAGRSYNEQFF. The bases are TGTGCCAGCAGCTTAAGGGGGGCGGGAAGGTCCTACAATGAGCAGTTCTTC. The rearrangement combines TRBV7-7 with TRBJ2-1; the D gene is possibly TRBD1 or TRBD2, with 6 bases matching each. The CDR3 has 17 amino acids, counting the end cysteine and phenylalanine. Only the CDR3 region is kept as DNA, spanning 51 bases read in frame from base 1. The germline V gene (reference sequence) yields SSHAT for CDR1 and FNYEAQ for CDR2. Deletion took 2 bases off V and 1 base off J, with a span of 15 bases between the germline ends.